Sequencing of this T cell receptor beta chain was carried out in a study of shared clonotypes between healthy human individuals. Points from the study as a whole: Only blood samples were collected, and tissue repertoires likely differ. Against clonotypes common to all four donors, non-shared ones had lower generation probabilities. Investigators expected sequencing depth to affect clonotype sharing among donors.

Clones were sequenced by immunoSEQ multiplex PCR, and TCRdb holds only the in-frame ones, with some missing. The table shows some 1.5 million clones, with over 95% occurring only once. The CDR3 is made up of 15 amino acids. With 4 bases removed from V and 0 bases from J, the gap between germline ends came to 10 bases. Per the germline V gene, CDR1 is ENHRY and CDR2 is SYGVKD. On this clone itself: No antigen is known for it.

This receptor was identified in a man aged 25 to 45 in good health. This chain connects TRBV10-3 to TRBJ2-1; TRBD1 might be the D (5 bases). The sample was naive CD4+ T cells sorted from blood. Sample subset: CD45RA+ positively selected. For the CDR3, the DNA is TGTGCCATCAGTGGACAGAGAAGCTCCTACAATGAGCAGTTCTTC. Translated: CAISGQRSSYNEQFF.